One and the same sample provided the 5 T cell receptor beta chains below, sequenced in a study of cytomegalovirus exposure and HLA in healthy donors. The table came from immunoSEQ multiplex PCR; TCRdb's copy has only in-frame clones and leaves some out. The data contain 60,000 to 65,000 clones, 90% to 95% of them singletons. The sample comprised PBMCs. The receptors shown here come from a woman under 30 in good health and CMV-seropositive.

The genes are TRBV2 and TRBJ1-4, with 10 nucleotides matching TRBD1. CDR1 is SNHLY, CDR2 FYNNEI, per germline. This CDR3 is 12 amino acids long. The V segment lost 7 bases and the J segment 8 bases; nucleotides outside the gene matches: 1. The DNA of the CDR3 is TGTGCCAGCAAGACAGGGGGCGAAAAACTGTTTTTT. It yields the protein CASKTGGEKLFF.

This chain uses TRBV2 with TRBJ1-5; 9 bases align to TRBD1. Trimming took 5 bases from V and 5 from J; bases not matched to a gene: 4. The CDR3 extends over 14 amino acids. Germline V CDR1 and CDR2: SNHLY, FYNNEI. This CDR3 is CASSPDRGYQPQHF. For the CDR3, the DNA is TGTGCCAGCAGTCCTGACAGGGGGTATCAGCCCCAGCATTTT.

The V call is TRBV6-5, the J call TRBJ2-1, with 7 bases fitting TRBD2. With V trimmed by 2 bases and J by 7 bases, 11 bases remained unmatched. CDR3 length: 16 amino acids. The germline V gene encodes CDR1 MNHEY and CDR2 SVGAGI. CDR3 bases: TGTGCCAGCAGTTACGGTCCGACGGACGGGGGGAATGAGCAGTTCTTC. It codes for CASSYGPTDGGNEQFF.

V and J are TRBV6-6 and TRBJ2-7; D is possibly TRBD2 (6 bases). V gave up 5 bases and J gave up 2 bases, with 13 bases separating them. CDR1 is MNHNY, CDR2 SVGAGI, per germline (reference sequence). This CDR3 is 14 amino acids long. CDR3 sequence (DNA): TGTGCCAGCAGTCCGCGACTAGGAGCCTACGAGCAGTACTTC. This codes for CASSPRLGAYEQYF.

With respect to this clone: It is unclear where the CDR3 begins or ends on the DNA, so no DNA is shown, and the CDR3 is as TCRdb lists it. The chain's CDR3 is CASSFGPGGYNEQFF. This chain uses TRBV7-7 with TRBJ2-1; the table's TRBD1 call for D was not verified on the DNA. A total of 15 residues make up the CDR3, ends included. Germline loops: CDR1 SSHAT, CDR2 FNYEAQ (reference sequence).